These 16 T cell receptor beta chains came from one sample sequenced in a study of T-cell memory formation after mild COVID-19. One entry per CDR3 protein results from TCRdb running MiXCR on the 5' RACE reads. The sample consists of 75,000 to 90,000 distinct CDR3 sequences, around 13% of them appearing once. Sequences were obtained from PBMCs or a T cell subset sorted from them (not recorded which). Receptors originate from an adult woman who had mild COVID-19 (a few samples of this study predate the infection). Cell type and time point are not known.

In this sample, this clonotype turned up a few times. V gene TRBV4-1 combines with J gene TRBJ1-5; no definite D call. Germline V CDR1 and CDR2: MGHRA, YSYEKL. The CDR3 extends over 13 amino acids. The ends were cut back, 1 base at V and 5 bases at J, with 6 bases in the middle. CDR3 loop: CASSQGDYQPQHF. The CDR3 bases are TGCGCCAGCAGCCAAGGGGATTATCAGCCCCAGCATTTT.

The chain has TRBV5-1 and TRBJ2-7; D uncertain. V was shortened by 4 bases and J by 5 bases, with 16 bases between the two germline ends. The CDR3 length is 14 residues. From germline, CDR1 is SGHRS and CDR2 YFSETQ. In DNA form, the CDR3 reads TGCGCCAGCAGCCCCGGAGCCGGAGAAGACGAGCAGTACTTC. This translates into CASSPGAGEDEQYF.

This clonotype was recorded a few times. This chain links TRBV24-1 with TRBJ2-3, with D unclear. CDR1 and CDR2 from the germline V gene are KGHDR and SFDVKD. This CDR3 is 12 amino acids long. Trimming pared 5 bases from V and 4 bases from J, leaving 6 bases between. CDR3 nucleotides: TGTGCCACCAGTGGAGTCGCAGATACGCAGTATTTT. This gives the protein CATSGVADTQYF.

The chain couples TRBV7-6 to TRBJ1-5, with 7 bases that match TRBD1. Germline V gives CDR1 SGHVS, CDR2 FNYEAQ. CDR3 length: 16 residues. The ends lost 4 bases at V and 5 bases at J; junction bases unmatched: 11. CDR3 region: CASSSQTGSLHQPQHF. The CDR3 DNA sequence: TGTGCCAGCAGCTCTCAGACAGGGAGTTTACATCAGCCCCAGCATTTT. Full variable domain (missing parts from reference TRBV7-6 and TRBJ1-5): GAGVSQSPRYKVTKRGQDVALRCDPISGHVSLYWYRQALGQGPEFLTYFNYEAQQDKSGLPNDRFSAERPEGSISTLTIQRTEQRDSAMYRCASSSQTGSLHQPQHFGDGTRLSIL.

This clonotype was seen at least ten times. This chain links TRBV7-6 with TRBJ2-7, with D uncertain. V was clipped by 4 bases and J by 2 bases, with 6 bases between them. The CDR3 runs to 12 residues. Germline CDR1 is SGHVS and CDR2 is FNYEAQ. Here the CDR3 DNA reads TGTGCCAGCAGCTCCACTGCCTACGAGCAGTACTTC. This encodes CASSSTAYEQYF.

DNA for the CDR3: TGTGCCTGGAGTCCCTCGGCCACTCGGCACATATATTTT. The encoded protein is CAWSPSATRHIYF. This chain joins TRBV30 and TRBJ1-3, with no clear D. Trimming stripped 2 bases from V and 12 bases from J, with 17 bases between. This CDR3 is built from 13 residues. Germline values: CDR1 GTSNPN, CDR2 SVGIG (reference sequence).

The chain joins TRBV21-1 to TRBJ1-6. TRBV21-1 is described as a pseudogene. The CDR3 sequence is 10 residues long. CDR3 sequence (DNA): TGTGCCAGCGGAAATTCACCCCTCCACTTT. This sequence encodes CASGNSPLHF.

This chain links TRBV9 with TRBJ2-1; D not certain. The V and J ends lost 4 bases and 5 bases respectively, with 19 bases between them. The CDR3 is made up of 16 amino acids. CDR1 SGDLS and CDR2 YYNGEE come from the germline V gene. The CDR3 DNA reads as TGTGCCAGCAGCTCGGACCTCGCTATGGTGGACAATGAGCAGTTCTTC. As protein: CASSSDLAMVDNEQFF. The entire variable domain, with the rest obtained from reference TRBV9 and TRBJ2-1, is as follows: DSGVTQTPKHLITATGQRVTLRCSPRSGDLSVYWYQQSLDQGLQFLIQYYNGEERAKGNILERFSAQQFPDLHSELNLSSLELGDSALYFCASSSDLAMVDNEQFFGPGTRLTVL.

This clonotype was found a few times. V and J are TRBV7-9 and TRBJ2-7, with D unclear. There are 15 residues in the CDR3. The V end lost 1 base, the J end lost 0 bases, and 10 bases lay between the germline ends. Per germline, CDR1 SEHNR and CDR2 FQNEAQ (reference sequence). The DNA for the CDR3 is TGTGCCAGCAGCTTAGTGGGGATAAGCTCCTACGAGCAGTACTTC. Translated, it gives CASSLVGISSYEQYF.

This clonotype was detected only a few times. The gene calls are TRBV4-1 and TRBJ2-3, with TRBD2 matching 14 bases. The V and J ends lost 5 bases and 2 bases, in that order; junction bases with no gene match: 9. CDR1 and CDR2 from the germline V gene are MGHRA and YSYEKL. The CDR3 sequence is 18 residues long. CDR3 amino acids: CASSLTSGGAGDTDTQYF. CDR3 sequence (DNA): TGCGCCAGCAGCTTGACTAGCGGGGGGGCCGGGGACACAGATACGCAGTATTTT.

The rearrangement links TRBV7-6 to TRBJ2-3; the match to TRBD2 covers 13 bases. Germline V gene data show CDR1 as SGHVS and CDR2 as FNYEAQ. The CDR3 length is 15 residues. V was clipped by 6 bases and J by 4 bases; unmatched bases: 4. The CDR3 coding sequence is TGTGCCAGCAGTTGGACTAGCGGGAGCCCAGATACGCAGTATTTT. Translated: CASSWTSGSPDTQYF.

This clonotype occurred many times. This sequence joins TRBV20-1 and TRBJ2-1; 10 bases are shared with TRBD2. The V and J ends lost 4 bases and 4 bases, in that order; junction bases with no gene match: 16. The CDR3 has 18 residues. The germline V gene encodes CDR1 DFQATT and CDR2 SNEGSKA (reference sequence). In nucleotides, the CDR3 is TGCAGTGCTACCCTCCGGGGGATACTAGCGGGACCTTACAATGAGCAGTTCTTC. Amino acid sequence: CSATLRGILAGPYNEQFF.

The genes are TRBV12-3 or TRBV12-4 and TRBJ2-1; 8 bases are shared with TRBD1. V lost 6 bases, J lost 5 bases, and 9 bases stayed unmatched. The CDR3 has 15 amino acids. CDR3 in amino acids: CASRATGTGDNEQFF. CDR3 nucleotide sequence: TGTGCCAGCAGGGCCACCGGGACAGGCGACAATGAGCAGTTCTTC.

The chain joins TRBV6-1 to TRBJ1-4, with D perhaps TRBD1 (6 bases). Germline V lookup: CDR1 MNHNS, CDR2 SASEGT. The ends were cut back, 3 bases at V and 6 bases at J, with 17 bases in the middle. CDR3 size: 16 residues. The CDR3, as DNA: TGTGCCAGCAGTGAGACTCCAGGGGACGGGGATGAAAAACTGTTTTTT. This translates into CASSETPGDGDEKLFF.

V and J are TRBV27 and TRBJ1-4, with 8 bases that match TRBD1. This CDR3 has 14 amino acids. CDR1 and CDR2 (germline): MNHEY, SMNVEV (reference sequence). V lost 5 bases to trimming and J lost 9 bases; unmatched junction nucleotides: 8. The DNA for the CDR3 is TGTGCCAGCAGTGAGACAGGGGTTTGGAAAAAACTGTTTTTT. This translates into CASSETGVWKKLFF. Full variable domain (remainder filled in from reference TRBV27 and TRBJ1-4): EAQVTQNPRYLITVTGKKLTVTCSQNMNHEYMSWYRQDPGLGLRQIYYSMNVEVTDKGDVPEGYKVSRKEKRNFPLILESPSPNQTSLYFCASSETGVWKKLFFGSGTQLSVL.

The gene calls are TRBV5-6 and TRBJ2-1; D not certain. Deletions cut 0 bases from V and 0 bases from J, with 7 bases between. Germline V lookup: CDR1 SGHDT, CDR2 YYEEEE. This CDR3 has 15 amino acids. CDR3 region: CASSLVGRSYNEQFF. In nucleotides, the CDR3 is TGTGCCAGCAGCTTGGTAGGACGCTCCTACAATGAGCAGTTCTTC.